Each of the 21 T cell receptor beta chains below was sequenced from the same sample in a study of cytomegalovirus exposure and HLA in healthy donors. PCR involved 60 Vbeta and 13 Jbeta primers. Clones were read by immunoSEQ multiplex PCR, and TCRdb kept only the in-frame ones, dropping some. The repertoire holds roughly 150,000 clones, with 60% to 75% as singletons. Sequenced material: PBMCs. These receptor sequences come from a woman aged 45-59 years in good health and CMV-seropositive.

This chain uses TRBV10-2 with TRBJ2-1; 10 bases map to TRBD2. CDR3 length: 14 residues. CDR1 is WSHSY, CDR2 SAAADI, per germline. V shed 5 bases and J 8 bases; nucleotides not matched to a gene: 6. The CDR3 nucleotides read TGCGCCAGCAGTATAAGCGGGGGGGCGTATGAGCAGTTCTTC. Translating it yields CASSISGGAYEQFF.

The rearrangement links TRBV7-6 to TRBJ2-1, with TRBD2 matching over 8 bases. CDR3 length: 12 residues. Germline values: CDR1 SGHVS, CDR2 FNYEAQ. V shed 6 bases and J 9 bases; nucleotides not matched to a gene: 4. The CDR3 spells CASSYRGGEQFF. CDR3 DNA sequence: TGTGCCAGCAGTTACCGGGGGGGTGAGCAGTTCTTC.

The chain recombines TRBV28 with TRBJ1-4; unclear D gene. This CDR3 comprises 16 residues. Germline CDR1 is MDHEN and CDR2 is SYDVKM. V lost 6 bases and J lost 6, with 20 bases in between. This CDR3 reads CASRYLQVGEDEKLFF. CDR3 bases: TGTGCCAGCAGATACCTTCAGGTGGGCGAAGATGAAAAACTGTTTTTT.

This chain connects TRBV4-2 to TRBJ1-2; D is unclear. The V gene lost 1 base and the J gene lost 4 bases, with 7 bases spanning the gap. The CDR3 totals 13 residues. CDR1 and CDR2 (germline): LGHNA, YNFKEQ. Here the CDR3 reads CASSQGRTYGYTF. The CDR3 coding sequence is TGTGCCAGCAGCCAAGGTAGAACCTATGGCTACACCTTC.

This chain joins TRBV10-3 and TRBJ1-6, with 9 bases fitting TRBD1. This CDR3 comprises 14 residues. Germline CDR1 reads ENHRY; CDR2 reads SYGVKD. J gave up 6 bases and V 7 bases, and 4 bases lay outside the gene matches. The CDR3 DNA reads as TGTGCCATCAAACCGGGACAGGGTAATTCACCCCTCCACTTT. Its protein is CAIKPGQGNSPLHF.

The J gene is TRBJ1-2, the V gene TRBV19; D remains unclear. The CDR3 runs to 14 residues. The V end lost 5 bases, the J end lost 2 bases, and 12 bases lay between the germline ends. Germline assignment: CDR1 LNHDA and CDR2 SQIVND (reference sequence). CDR3 sequence reads: CASSFNGENYGYTF. The CDR3 bases are TGTGCCAGTAGTTTCAACGGAGAGAACTATGGCTACACCTTC.

The V call is TRBV2, the J call TRBJ1-1; D possibly corresponds to TRBD1 (5 bases). The CDR3 runs 12 residues. Germline V gene lookup returns CDR1 SNHLY and CDR2 FYNNEI. Trimming left V 11 bases short and J 1 base short, with 11 bases between. CDR3 sequence reads: CAGGLQNTEAFF. CDR3 coding DNA: TGTGCCGGGGGACTGCAGAACACTGAAGCTTTCTTT.

J is TRBJ1-1 and V is TRBV5-4; TRBD1 might be the D (5 bases). The V end lost 0 bases, the J end lost 3 bases, and 12 bases lay between the germline ends. Germline V lookup: CDR1 SGHNT, CDR2 YYREEE (reference sequence). The length of the CDR3 is 15 residues. The chain's CDR3 is CASSLEPGRDTEAFF. The CDR3 DNA is TGTGCCAGCAGCTTGGAACCAGGCAGGGACACTGAAGCTTTCTTT. Full variable domain (missing parts from reference TRBV5-4 and TRBJ1-1): ETGVTQSPTHLIKTRGQQVTLRCSSQSGHNTVSWYQQALGQGPQFIFQYYREEENGRGNFPPRFSGLQFPNYSSELNVNALELDDSALYLCASSLEPGRDTEAFFGQGTRLTVV.

This clone was recorded only once. This chain links TRBV4-1 with TRBJ1-4, with a weak D call TRBD1 (5 bases). Germline V gives CDR1 MGHRA, CDR2 YSYEKL. The germline V and J ends were trimmed by 2 bases and 4 bases, with 14 bases remaining between them. The CDR3 totals 16 residues. The CDR3 is CASSQLGVVRNEKLFF. CDR3 bases: TGCGCCAGCAGCCAACTAGGGGTCGTTCGTAATGAAAAACTGTTTTTT.

J is TRBJ2-2 and V is TRBV19; D is unresolved. The CDR3 runs 13 residues. The V end lost 11 bases, the J end lost 4 bases, and 14 bases lay between the germline ends. The germline V gene has CDR1 LNHDA and CDR2 SQIVND (reference sequence). CDR3 sequence reads: CAGQSSGTGELFF. In nucleotides, the CDR3 is TGTGCCGGCCAGTCCTCGGGCACCGGGGAGCTGTTTTTT.

This rearrangement joins TRBV6-1 to TRBJ2-1; 7 nucleotides agree with TRBD1. Germline-derived CDR1 and CDR2 are MNHNS and SASEGT. CDR3 length equals 15 residues. Trimming at V came to 6 bases and at J to 6 bases, leaving 11 bases not matched to a gene. The chain's CDR3 is CASSLRQGRANEQFF. CDR3 sequence (DNA): TGTGCCAGCAGCTTGAGACAGGGACGGGCCAATGAGCAGTTCTTC.

CDR3 sequence: CASGLSVAFQYF. Written as DNA, the CDR3 is TGTGCTAGTGGTTTATCAGTGGCTTTTCAGTACTTC. This chain joins TRBV12-5 and TRBJ2-4; D gene unclear. V was clipped by 3 bases and J by 11 bases, with 11 bases between them. Germline V gives CDR1 LGHNT, CDR2 FRNRAP. The CDR3 extends over 12 amino acids.

This chain joins TRBV7-8 and TRBJ1-4; a possible D gene is TRBD1 (5 bases). The germline V gene has CDR1 SGHVS and CDR2 FQNEAQ. V lost 1 base to trimming and J lost 0 bases, with 12 bases between them. The CDR3 length is 17 residues. The CDR3 reads CASSLGGVPATNEKLFF. In DNA, the CDR3 is TGTGCCAGCAGCTTAGGGGGGGTTCCGGCAACTAATGAAAAACTGTTTTTT.

The CDR3 sequence is CASSRGQGRTEAFF. Here the CDR3 DNA reads TGCGCCAGCAGCCGAGGACAGGGGAGAACTGAAGCTTTCTTT. The chain recombines TRBV4-1 with TRBJ1-1, with TRBD1 matching over 9 bases. Germline lookup yields CDR1 MGHRA and CDR2 YSYEKL. There are 14 residues in the CDR3. V trimming: 4 bases; J trimming: 5 bases; junction bases outside the gene matches: 5.

The V call is TRBV4-1, the J call TRBJ2-7; TRBD2 matches at 13 bases. The CDR3 is 19 residues long. Germline assignment: CDR1 MGHRA and CDR2 YSYEKL. Losses at the gene ends were 4 bases for V and 2 bases for J; bases not matched to a gene: 14. CDR3 amino acids: CASSRMGLAGRRLPYEQYF. Written as DNA, the CDR3 is TGCGCCAGCAGCCGAATGGGACTAGCGGGGCGACGCCTCCCCTACGAGCAGTACTTC.

As DNA, the CDR3 is TGTGCCAGCAGTGAAGTTGACAGCAATAACTATGGCTACACCTTC. Translation: CASSEVDSNNYGYTF. The chain links TRBV6-1 to TRBJ1-2; perhaps TRBD1 as D (5 bases). Trimming removed 1 base at V and 1 base at J, with 10 bases between. CDR3 length: 15 amino acids. CDR1 is MNHNS, CDR2 SASEGT, per germline.

This clone came up a few times. The V call is TRBV12-5, the J call TRBJ1-1, with 9 bases fitting TRBD1. After removal of 5 bases from V and 10 bases from J, the junction contained 8 bases not matched to a gene. This CDR3 contains 13 residues. CDR1 and CDR2 (germline): LGHNT, FRNRAP. CDR3 bases: TGTGCTAGTGGTCTGGACAGGGGAGTAAGAGCTTTCTTT. Protein sequence: CASGLDRGVRAFF.

The V and J genes are TRBV5-4 and TRBJ1-4, with 9 positions matching TRBD1. The CDR3 totals 14 residues. Unmatched junction bases numbered 6, after V lost 5 bases and J lost 7 bases. Germline CDR1 is SGHNT and CDR2 is YYREEE (reference sequence). In nucleotides, the CDR3 is TGTGCCAGCAGGGCCGGGACAGGGAGTGAAAAACTGTTTTTT. Protein sequence: CASRAGTGSEKLFF.

The chain has TRBV7-9 and TRBJ2-5; 8 positions match TRBD2. This CDR3 contains 15 residues. In germline, CDR1 is SEHNR, CDR2 FQNEAQ (reference sequence). After removal of 4 bases from V and 7 bases from J, the junction contained 11 bases not matched to a gene. CDR3 loop: CASSSLERGFGTQYF. DNA of the CDR3: TGTGCCAGCAGCTCCCTCGAGCGGGGGTTCGGGACCCAGTACTTC.

This rearrangement joins TRBV6-1 to TRBJ1-2, with a tentative D call TRBD1 (5 bases). The germline V gene encodes CDR1 MNHNS and CDR2 SASEGT. The CDR3 totals 12 residues. Trimming stripped 5 bases from V and 12 bases from J, with 16 bases between. CDR3 loop: CASSFTYRGDTF. CDR3 nucleotide sequence: TGTGCCAGCAGTTTCACCTACCGGGGGGACACCTTC.

The V call is TRBV7-3, the J call TRBJ2-3; TRBD1 might be the D (6 bases). There are 15 residues in the CDR3. Germline assignment: CDR1 SGHTA and CDR2 FQGTGA. V was pared by 4 bases and J by 0 bases, with 11 bases between. CDR3: CASSWGRGSTDTQYF. The DNA of the CDR3 is TGTGCCAGCAGCTGGGGCAGGGGTAGCACAGATACGCAGTATTTT.